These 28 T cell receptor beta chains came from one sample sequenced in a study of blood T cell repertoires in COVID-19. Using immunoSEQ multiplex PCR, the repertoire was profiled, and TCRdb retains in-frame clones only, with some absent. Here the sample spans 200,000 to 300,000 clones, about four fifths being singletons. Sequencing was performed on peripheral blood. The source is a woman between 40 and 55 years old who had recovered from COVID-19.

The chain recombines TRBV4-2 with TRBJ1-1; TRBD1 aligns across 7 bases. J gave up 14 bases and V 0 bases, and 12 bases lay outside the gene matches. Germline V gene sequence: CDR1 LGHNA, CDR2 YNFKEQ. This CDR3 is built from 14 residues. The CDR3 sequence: CASSQDLLGGDSFF. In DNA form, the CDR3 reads TGTGCCAGCAGCCAAGACCTCTTAGGGGGCGATAGCTTCTTT.

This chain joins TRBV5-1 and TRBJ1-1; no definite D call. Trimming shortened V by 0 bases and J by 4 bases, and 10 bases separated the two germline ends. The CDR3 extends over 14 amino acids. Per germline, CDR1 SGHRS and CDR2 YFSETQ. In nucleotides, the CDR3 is TGCGCCAGCAGCTTGGCCGTCTCTTCCACTGAAGCTTTCTTT. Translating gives CASSLAVSSTEAFF.

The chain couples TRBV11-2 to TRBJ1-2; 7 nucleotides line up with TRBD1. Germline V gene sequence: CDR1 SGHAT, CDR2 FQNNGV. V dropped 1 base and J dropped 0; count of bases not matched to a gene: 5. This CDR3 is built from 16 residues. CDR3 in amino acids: CASSLGGTESNYGYTF. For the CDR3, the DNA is TGTGCCAGCAGCTTAGGGGGGACAGAATCTAACTATGGCTACACCTTC.

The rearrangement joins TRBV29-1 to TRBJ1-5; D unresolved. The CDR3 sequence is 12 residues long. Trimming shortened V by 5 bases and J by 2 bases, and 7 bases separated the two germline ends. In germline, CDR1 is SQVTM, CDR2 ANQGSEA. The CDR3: CSVSIGNQPQHF. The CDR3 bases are TGCAGCGTTTCTATAGGCAATCAGCCCCAGCATTTT.

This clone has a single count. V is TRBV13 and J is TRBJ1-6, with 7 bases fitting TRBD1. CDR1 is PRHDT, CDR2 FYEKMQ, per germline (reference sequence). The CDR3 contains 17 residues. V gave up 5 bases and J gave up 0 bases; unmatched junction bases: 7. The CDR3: CASSTRQGSSYNSPLHF. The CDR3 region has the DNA TGTGCCAGCAGCACACGACAGGGAAGCTCCTATAATTCACCCCTCCACTTT.

Written as DNA, the CDR3 is TGCGCCAGCAGCCCCCGGACAGGGCCTATACAGGGTGACGAGCAGTACTTC. This sequence encodes CASSPRTGPIQGDEQYF. The chain is built from TRBV5-1 and TRBJ2-7; TRBD1 aligns across 8 bases. Per the germline V gene, CDR1 is SGHRS and CDR2 is YFSETQ. The CDR3 consists of 17 residues. V lost 4 bases to trimming and J lost 5 bases; unmatched junction nucleotides: 17. Using reference TRBV5-1 and TRBJ2-7 for the parts outside the CDR3, the full variable domain is KAGVTQTPRYLIKTRGQQVTLSCSPISGHRSVSWYQQTPGQGLQFLFEYFSETQRNKGNFPGRFSGRQFSNSRSEMNVSTLELGDSALYLCASSPRTGPIQGDEQYFGPGTRLTVT.

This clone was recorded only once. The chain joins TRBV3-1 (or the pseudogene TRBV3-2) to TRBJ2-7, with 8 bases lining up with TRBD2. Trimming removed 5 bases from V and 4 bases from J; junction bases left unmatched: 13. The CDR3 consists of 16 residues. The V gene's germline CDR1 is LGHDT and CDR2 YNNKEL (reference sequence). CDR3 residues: CASSYTFGLAGYEQYF. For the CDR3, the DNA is TGTGCCAGCAGCTATACCTTCGGACTAGCAGGTTACGAGCAGTACTTC.

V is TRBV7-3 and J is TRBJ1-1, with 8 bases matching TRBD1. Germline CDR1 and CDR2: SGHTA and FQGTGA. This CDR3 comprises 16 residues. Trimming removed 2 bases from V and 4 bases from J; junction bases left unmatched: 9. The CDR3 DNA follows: TGTGCCAGCAGCTTAGGCGGAAGACAGGGGAGCACTGAAGCTTTCTTT. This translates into CASSLGGRQGSTEAFF.

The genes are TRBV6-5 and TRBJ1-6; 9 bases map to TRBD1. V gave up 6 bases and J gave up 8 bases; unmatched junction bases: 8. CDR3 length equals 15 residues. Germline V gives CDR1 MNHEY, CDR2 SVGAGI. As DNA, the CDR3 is TGTGCCAGCAGAAGCGGGGACAGGGAGGATTCACCCCTCCACTTT. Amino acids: CASRSGDREDSPLHF.

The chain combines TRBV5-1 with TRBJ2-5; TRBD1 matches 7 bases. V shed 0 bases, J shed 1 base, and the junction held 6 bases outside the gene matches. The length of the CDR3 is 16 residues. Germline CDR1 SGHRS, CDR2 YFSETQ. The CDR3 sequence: CASSLAYGTAQETQYF. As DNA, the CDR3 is TGCGCCAGCAGCTTGGCCTACGGGACAGCCCAAGAGACCCAGTACTTC.

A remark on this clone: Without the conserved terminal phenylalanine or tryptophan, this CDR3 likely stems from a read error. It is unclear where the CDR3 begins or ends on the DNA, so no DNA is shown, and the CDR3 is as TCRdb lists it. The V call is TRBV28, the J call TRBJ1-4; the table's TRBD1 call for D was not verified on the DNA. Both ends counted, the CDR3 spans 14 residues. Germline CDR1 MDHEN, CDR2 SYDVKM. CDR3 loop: CASSENPTQGQGWM.

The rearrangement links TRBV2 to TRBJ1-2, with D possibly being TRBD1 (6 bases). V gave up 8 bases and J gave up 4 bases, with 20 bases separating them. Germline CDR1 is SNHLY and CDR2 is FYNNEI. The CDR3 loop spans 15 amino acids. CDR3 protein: CASAPSGTKLYGYTF. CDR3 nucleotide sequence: TGTGCCAGCGCCCCTAGCGGGACAAAACTCTATGGCTACACCTTC.

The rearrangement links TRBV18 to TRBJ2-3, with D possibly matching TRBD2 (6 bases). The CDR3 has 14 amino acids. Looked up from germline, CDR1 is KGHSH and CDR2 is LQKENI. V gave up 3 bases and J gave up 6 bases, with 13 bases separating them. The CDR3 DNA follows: TGTGCCAGCTCACCTCGGAGGGCGACCGATACGCAGTATTTT. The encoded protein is CASSPRRATDTQYF. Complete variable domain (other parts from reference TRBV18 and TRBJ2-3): NAGVMQNPRHLVRRRGQEARLRCSPMKGHSHVYWYRQLPEEGLKFMVYLQKENIIDESGMPKERFSAEFPKEGPSILRIQQVVRGDSAAYFCASSPRRATDTQYFGPGTRLTVL.

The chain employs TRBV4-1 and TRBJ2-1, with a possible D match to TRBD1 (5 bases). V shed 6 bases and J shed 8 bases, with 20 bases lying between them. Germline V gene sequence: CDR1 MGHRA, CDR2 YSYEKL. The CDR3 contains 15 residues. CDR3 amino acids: CASSQGPRTSYEQFF. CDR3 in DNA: TGCGCCAGCAGTCAGGGCCCACGGACCTCCTATGAGCAGTTCTTC.

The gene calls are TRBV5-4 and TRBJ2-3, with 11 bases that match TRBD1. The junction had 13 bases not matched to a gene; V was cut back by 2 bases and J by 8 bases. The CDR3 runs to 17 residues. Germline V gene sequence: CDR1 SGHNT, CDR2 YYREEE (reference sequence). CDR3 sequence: CASSLPGQGARGGTQYF. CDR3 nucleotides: TGTGCCAGCAGCTTACCTGGACAGGGGGCTAGGGGTGGTACGCAGTATTTT.

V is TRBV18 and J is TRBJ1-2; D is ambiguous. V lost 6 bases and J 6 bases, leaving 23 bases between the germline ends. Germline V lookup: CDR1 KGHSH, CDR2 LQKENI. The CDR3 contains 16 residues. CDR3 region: CASSTLSPPVAHGYTF. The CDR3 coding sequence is TGTGCCAGCTCGACCCTTTCGCCCCCTGTAGCCCATGGCTACACCTTC.

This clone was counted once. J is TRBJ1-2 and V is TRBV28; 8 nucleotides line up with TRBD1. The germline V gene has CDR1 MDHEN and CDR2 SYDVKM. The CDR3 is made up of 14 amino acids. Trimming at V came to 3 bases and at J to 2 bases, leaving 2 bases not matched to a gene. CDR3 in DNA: TGTGCCAGCAGTTTTCCAGGGGGCAACTATGGCTACACCTTC. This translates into CASSFPGGNYGYTF.

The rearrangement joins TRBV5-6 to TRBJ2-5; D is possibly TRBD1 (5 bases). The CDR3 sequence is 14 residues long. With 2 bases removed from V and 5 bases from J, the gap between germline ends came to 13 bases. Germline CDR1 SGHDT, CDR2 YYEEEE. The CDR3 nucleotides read TGTGCCAGCAGCTTAACAGGTTACGCCGAGACCCAGTACTTC. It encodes CASSLTGYAETQYF.

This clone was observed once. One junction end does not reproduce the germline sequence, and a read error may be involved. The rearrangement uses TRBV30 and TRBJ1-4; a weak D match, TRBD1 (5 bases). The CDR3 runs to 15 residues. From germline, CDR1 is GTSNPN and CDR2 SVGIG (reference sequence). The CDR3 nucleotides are TGTGCCTGGAAGGTAATCAACTCAACTGGGGGGAAAACTGTTTTT. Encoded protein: CAWKVINSTGGKTVF. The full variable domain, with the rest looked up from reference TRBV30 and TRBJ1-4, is SQTIHQWPATLVQPVGSPLSLECTVEGTSNPNLYWYRQAAGRGLQLLFYSVGIGQISSEVPQNLSASRPQDRQFILSSKKLLLSDSGFYLCAWKVINSTGGKTVFGSGTQLSVL.

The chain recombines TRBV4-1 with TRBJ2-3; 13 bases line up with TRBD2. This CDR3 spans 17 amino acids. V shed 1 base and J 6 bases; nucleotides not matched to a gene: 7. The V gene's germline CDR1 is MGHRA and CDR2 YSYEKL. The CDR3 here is CASSQVGGLAGFDTQYF. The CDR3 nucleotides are TGCGCCAGCAGCCAAGTGGGGGGACTAGCGGGGTTTGATACGCAGTATTTT.

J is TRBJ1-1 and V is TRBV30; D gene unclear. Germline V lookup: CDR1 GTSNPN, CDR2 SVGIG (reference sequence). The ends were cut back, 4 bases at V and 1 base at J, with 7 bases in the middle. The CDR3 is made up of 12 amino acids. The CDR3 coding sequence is TGTGCCTGGACCCGACAGAACACTGAAGCTTTCTTT. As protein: CAWTRQNTEAFF. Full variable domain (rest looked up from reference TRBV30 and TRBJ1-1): SQTIHQWPATLVQPVGSPLSLECTVEGTSNPNLYWYRQAAGRGLQLLFYSVGIGQISSEVPQNLSASRPQDRQFILSSKKLLLSDSGFYLCAWTRQNTEAFFGQGTRLTVV.

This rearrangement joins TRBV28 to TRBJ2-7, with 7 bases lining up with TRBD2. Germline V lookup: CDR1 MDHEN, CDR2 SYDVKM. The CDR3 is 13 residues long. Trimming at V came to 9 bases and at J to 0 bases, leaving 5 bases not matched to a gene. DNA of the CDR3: TGTGCCAGTCACCGGGACTACTCCTACGAGCAGTACTTC. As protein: CASHRDYSYEQYF.

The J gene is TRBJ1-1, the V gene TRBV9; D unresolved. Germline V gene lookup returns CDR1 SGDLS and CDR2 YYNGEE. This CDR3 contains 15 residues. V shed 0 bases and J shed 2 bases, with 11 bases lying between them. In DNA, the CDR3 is TGTGCCAGCAGCGTAGGTGCACAAATAAACACTGAAGCTTTCTTT. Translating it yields CASSVGAQINTEAFF.

Here the CDR3 DNA reads TGTGCCAGCAGTTTAGAGGCTAGCGGGGGGATATATCCTACGAAGCAGTACTTC. This encodes CASSLEASGGIYPTKQYF. The chain carries TRBV27 and TRBJ2-7, with TRBD2 matching 11 bases. The CDR3 extends over 18 amino acids. V shed 2 bases, J shed 8 bases, and the junction held 17 bases outside the gene matches. CDR1 and CDR2 from the germline V gene are MNHEY and SMNVEV (reference sequence).

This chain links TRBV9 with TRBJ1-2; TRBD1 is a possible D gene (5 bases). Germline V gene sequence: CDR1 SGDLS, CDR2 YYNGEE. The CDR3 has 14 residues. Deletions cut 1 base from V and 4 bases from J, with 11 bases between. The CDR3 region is CASSVRGAGYGYTF. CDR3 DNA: TGTGCCAGCAGCGTAAGGGGCGCCGGCTATGGCTACACCTTC.

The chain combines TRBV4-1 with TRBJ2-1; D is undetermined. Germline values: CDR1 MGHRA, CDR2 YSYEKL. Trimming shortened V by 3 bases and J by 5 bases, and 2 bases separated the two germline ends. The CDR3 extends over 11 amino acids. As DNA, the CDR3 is TGCGCCAGCAGCCACAACAATGAGCAGTTCTTC. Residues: CASSHNNEQFF.

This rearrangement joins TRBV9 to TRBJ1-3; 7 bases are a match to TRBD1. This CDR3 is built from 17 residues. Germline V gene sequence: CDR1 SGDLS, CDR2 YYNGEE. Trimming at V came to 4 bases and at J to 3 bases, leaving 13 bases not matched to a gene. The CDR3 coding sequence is TGTGCCAGCAGCCCCCGCGGGCAGGGGGTCTTTGGAAACACCATATATTTT. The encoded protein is CASSPRGQGVFGNTIYF.

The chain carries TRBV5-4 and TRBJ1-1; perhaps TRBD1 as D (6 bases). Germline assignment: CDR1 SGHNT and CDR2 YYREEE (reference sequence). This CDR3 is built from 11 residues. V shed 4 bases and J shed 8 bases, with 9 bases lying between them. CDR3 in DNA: TGTGCCAGCAGCGCGACAGGCGAAGCTTTCTTT. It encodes CASSATGEAFF.